This T cell receptor beta chain was sequenced during a study of shared clonotypes between healthy human individuals. Findings and caveats of the study: Inspection by rarefaction showed sorted-subset sequencing to be incomplete despite large depth.

Cells designated naive CD8 were CD45RO-negative and were positively selected for CCR7, with terminally differentiated effector memory CD45RA+ cells excluded. The data were produced by immunoSEQ multiplex PCR, yet TCRdb's version contains in-frame clones alone and is incomplete. Among about 580,000 clones listed, 95% to 98% were seen once. As for this clone: Its antigen is unknown.

V shed 3 bases and J 3 bases; nucleotides not matched to a gene: 4. The CDR3 length is 14 residues. The germline gives CDR1 SQVTM, CDR2 ANQGSEA. V and J are TRBV29-1 and TRBJ2-3; 9 nucleotides align to TRBD1. Sequencing was done on a sample of naive CD8+ T cells sorted from blood. The clonotype comes from a man aged 30-40 years in good health. The CDR3 DNA is TGCAGCGTTGAGGGGACAGGGAGTACAGATACGCAGTATTTT. It translates to CSVEGTGSTDTQYF.